This T cell receptor (beta chain) was sequenced for a study of blood T cell repertoires in COVID-19. Overall study: The United States, Italy and Spain supplied acute and convalescent COVID-19 samples. The analysed material was cDNA or gDNA that came from T cells, B-cell-depleted T cells, or PBMCs.

Original methodology: The authors estimated nucleated cell counts from reference gene primer amplification. Assay used: immunoSEQ multiplex PCR; TCRdb lists only in-frame clones, some missing. That table is the source of V, J and clone size, and D and trimming were worked out from the DNA. This sample has about 270,000 clones, with 81% found just once. CDR1 is SGHRS and CDR2 is YFSETQ in the germline V gene. The CDR3 covers 17 residues. V dropped 0 bases and J dropped 7 bases, with 20 bases sitting between them. The specimen sequenced was peripheral blood. The chain combines TRBV5-1 with TRBJ1-3; TRBD1 is a possible D gene (5 bases). The source is a woman aged 55-69 years with active or convalescent COVID-19. The CDR3 sequence: CASSLATQPNGANTIYF. CDR3 in DNA: TGCGCCAGCAGCTTGGCCACGCAGCCAAATGGGGCCAACACCATATATTTT.